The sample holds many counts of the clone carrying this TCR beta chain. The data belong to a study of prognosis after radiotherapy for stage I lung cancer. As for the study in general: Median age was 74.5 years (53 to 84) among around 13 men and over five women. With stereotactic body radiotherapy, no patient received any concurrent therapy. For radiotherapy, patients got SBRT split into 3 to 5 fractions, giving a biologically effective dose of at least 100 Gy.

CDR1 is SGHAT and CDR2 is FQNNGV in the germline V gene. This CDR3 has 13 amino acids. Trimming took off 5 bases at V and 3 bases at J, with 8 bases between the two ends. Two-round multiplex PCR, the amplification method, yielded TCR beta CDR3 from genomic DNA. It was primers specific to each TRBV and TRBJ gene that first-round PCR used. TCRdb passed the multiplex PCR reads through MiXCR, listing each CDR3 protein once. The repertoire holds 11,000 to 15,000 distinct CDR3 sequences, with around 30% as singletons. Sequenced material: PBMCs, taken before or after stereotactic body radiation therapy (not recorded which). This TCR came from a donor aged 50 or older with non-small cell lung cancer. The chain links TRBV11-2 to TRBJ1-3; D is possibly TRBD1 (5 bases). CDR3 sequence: CASSTGHGNTIYF. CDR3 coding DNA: TGTGCCAGCAGCACAGGCCATGGAAACACCATATATTTT.